This T cell receptor (beta chain) stems from a study of blood T cell repertoires in COVID-19. The overall study: COVID-19 samples from acute and convalescent phases originated in the United States, Italy and Spain.

The table came from immunoSEQ multiplex PCR; TCRdb's copy has only in-frame clones and leaves some out. Here the sample spans 200,000 to 250,000 clones, about 85% being singletons. The length of the CDR3 is 15 residues. V shed 3 bases and J shed 1 base, with 12 bases lying between them. CDR1 and CDR2 from the germline V gene are SGHKS and YYEKEE (reference sequence). The chain couples TRBV5-5 to TRBJ2-3, with a weak D call TRBD1 (5 bases). The sequence was obtained from a woman in her late teens or twenties who had recovered from COVID-19. Sequenced material: peripheral blood. The CDR3 reads CASSWGMGRTDTQYF. The CDR3 coding sequence is TGTGCCAGCAGCTGGGGCATGGGGCGCACAGATACGCAGTATTTT.